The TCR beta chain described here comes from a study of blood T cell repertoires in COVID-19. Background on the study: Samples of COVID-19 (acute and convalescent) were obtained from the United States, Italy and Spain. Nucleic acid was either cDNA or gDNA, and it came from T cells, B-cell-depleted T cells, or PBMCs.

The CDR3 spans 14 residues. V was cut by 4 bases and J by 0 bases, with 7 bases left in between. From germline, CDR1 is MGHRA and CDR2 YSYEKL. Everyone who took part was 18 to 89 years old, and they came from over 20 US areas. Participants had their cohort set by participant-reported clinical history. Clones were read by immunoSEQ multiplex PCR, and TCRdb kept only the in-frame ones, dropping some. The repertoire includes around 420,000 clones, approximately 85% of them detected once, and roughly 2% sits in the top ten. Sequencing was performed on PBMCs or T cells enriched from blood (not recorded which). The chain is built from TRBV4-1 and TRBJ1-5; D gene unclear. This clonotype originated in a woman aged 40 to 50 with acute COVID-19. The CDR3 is CASSLYYSNQPQHF. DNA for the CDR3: TGCGCCAGCAGCCTCTATTATAGCAATCAGCCCCAGCATTTT.